What follows are 24 T cell receptor beta chains derived from one specimen sequenced in a study of T cell responses to AZD1222 COVID-19 vaccine. TCRdb's table, derived via immunoSEQ multiplex PCR, lists solely in-frame clones and lacks some. Of 150,000 to 200,000 clones in the sample, around 94% are singletons; the top ten hold around 3.6%. The sequencing used peripheral blood, collected 28 days after the second dose of the MenACWY control vaccine. These TCRs come from an adult who received the MenACWY meningococcal vaccine as a control.

The chain joins TRBV12-3 or TRBV12-4 to TRBJ1-5; 7 bases line up with TRBD1. The CDR3 length is 13 residues. V lost 6 bases to trimming and J lost 4 bases; unmatched junction nucleotides: 3. This chain's CDR3 is CASSRTGNQPQHF. In DNA form, the CDR3 reads TGTGCCAGCAGCCGGACAGGAAATCAGCCCCAGCATTTT.

V is TRBV5-1 and J is TRBJ2-3; 7 positions match TRBD1. The germline CDR1 and CDR2 sequences are SGHRS and YFSETQ. The CDR3 totals 15 residues. V was pared by 4 bases and J by 0 bases, with 5 bases of the junction left unmatched. CDR3 DNA: TGCGCCAGCAGCACACAGGGGTCTAGCACAGATACGCAGTATTTT. Its translation is CASSTQGSSTDTQYF.

This clone was recorded once. The genes are TRBV19 and TRBJ2-7; TRBD2 matches 10 bases. Germline V gene data show CDR1 as LNHDA and CDR2 as SQIVND (reference sequence). V was clipped by 3 bases and J by 7 bases; unmatched bases: 3. The CDR3 has 13 amino acids. The CDR3 region has the DNA TGTGCCAGTAGTATTCTAGCGGGAGTTGAGCAGTACTTC. It yields the protein CASSILAGVEQYF.

This chain joins TRBV7-2 and TRBJ2-1; TRBD2 aligns across 7 bases. V lost 1 base and J lost 10; bases outside the gene matches: 4. CDR1 is SGHTA, CDR2 FQGNSA, per germline. This CDR3 contains 13 residues. CDR3: CASSLGMGGEQFF. CDR3 sequence (DNA): TGTGCCAGCAGCTTAGGTATGGGGGGGGAGCAGTTCTTC.

The chain combines TRBV3-1 (or the pseudogene TRBV3-2) with TRBJ2-1, with TRBD1 matching over 12 bases. The CDR3 has 15 amino acids. Per germline, CDR1 LGHDT and CDR2 YNNKEL (reference sequence). The ends lost 4 bases at V and 9 bases at J; junction bases unmatched: 7. CDR3 in DNA: TGTGCCAGCAGCCGGATGGGACAGGGGGCGGGTGAGCAGTTCTTC. Translating it yields CASSRMGQGAGEQFF.

This sequence joins TRBV7-2 and TRBJ2-3; no clear D gene. Germline-derived CDR1 and CDR2 are SGHTA and FQGNSA. The germline V and J ends were trimmed by 3 bases and 2 bases, with 15 bases remaining between them. The CDR3 spans 16 residues. Here the CDR3 DNA reads TGTGCCAGCAGCTTTCAAAGAACGGGTCTCACAGATACGCAGTATTTT. It is translated as CASSFQRTGLTDTQYF.

V and J are TRBV27 and TRBJ2-7; 9 nucleotides align to TRBD2. The CDR3 is 16 residues long. CDR1 MNHEY and CDR2 SMNVEV come from the germline V gene (reference sequence). The trim removed 5 bases at V and 3 bases at J, leaving 11 bases unmatched. The CDR3 coding sequence is TGTGCCAGCAGTGCCCGAGCGGCTAGCGGGATCTACGAGCAGTACTTC. Amino acids: CASSARAASGIYEQYF.

The count of this clone is one. The chain recombines TRBV10-3 with TRBJ2-1; 9 bases align to TRBD1. The V and J ends lost 6 bases and 2 bases, in that order; junction bases with no gene match: 11. Germline CDR1 is ENHRY and CDR2 is SYGVKD. This CDR3 spans 17 amino acids. This chain's CDR3 is CAISPLGQGRPYNEQFF. For the CDR3, the DNA is TGTGCCATCAGCCCCCTGGGACAGGGTAGACCCTACAATGAGCAGTTCTTC.

CDR3 amino acids: CASSRGDPGRAFF. CDR3 nucleotide sequence: TGTGCCAGCAGCCGCGGGGACCCAGGGCGAGCTTTCTTT. The chain uses TRBV7-9 and TRBJ1-1, with D tentatively TRBD1 (5 bases). V was cut by 5 bases and J by 10 bases, with 17 bases left in between. The CDR3 has 13 residues. The germline CDR1 and CDR2 sequences are SEHNR and FQNEAQ (reference sequence). The variable domain in full, with the rest retrieved from reference TRBV7-9 and TRBJ1-1, is DTGVSQNPRHKITKRGQNVTFRCDPISEHNRLYWYRQTLGQGPEFLTYFQNEAQLEKSRLLSDRFSAERPKGSFSTLEIQRTEQGDSAMYLCASSRGDPGRAFFGQGTRLTVV.

This sequence joins TRBV19 and TRBJ2-7; 11 positions match TRBD2. CDR1 is LNHDA and CDR2 is SQIVND in the germline V gene (reference sequence). CDR3 length equals 15 residues. V lost 7 bases to trimming and J lost 7 bases; unmatched junction nucleotides: 12. Here the CDR3 reads CASTQIAGGPGEQYF. Written as DNA, the CDR3 is TGTGCCAGTACTCAAATAGCGGGAGGGCCCGGGGAGCAGTACTTC. The whole variable domain, filled in from reference TRBV19 and TRBJ2-7, reads DGGITQSPKYLFRKEGQNVTLSCEQNLNHDAMYWYRQDPGQGLRLIYYSQIVNDFQKGDIAEGYSVSREKKESFPLTVTSAQKNPTAFYLCASTQIAGGPGEQYFGPGTRLTVT.

The chain is built from TRBV20-1 and TRBJ2-1; D uncertain. Germline V gene lookup returns CDR1 DFQATT and CDR2 SNEGSKA (reference sequence). Trimming took 5 bases from V and 4 from J, leaving 3 bases between them. This CDR3 region has 10 residues. The CDR3 loop is CSARYNEQFF. CDR3 nucleotide sequence: TGCAGTGCTCGGTACAATGAGCAGTTCTTC.

The V call is TRBV7-9, the J call TRBJ1-1; D gene uncertain. Germline V lookup: CDR1 SEHNR, CDR2 FQNEAQ (reference sequence). CDR3 size: 12 residues. V lost 3 bases and J 2 bases, leaving 4 bases between the germline ends. This CDR3 is CASSFTNTEAFF. The CDR3 DNA sequence: TGTGCCAGCAGCTTCACCAACACTGAAGCTTTCTTT.

The rearrangement uses TRBV12-3 or TRBV12-4 and TRBJ1-1; D remains ambiguous. V lost 5 bases and J 5 bases, leaving 9 bases between the germline ends. The CDR3 runs to 12 residues. CDR3 nucleotide sequence: TGTGCCAGCAGTCGAGAGGGTACTGAAGCTTTCTTT. This sequence encodes CASSREGTEAFF.

The chain uses TRBV6-5 and TRBJ2-2, with D uncertain. The CDR3 is 15 amino acids. The V gene's germline CDR1 is MNHEY and CDR2 SVGAGI. Trimming removed 4 bases at V and 3 bases at J, with 12 bases between. The DNA for the CDR3 is TGTGCCAGCAGTTCTCTTGGGTGGGACACCGGGGAGCTGTTTTTT. Translation: CASSSLGWDTGELFF.

On this clone itself: One junction end disagrees with the germline gene, perhaps due to a read error. The sample holds other DNA sequences that translate to the same CDR3. The genes are TRBV24-1 and TRBJ1-4; D unclear. The length of the CDR3 is 13 residues. CDR1 and CDR2 (germline): KGHDR, SFDVKD. CDR3 residues: CATSEGSNEKLFF. DNA for the CDR3: TGTGCCACCAGTGAAGGGAGTAATGAAAAATTGTTTTTT.

V gene TRBV9 combines with J gene TRBJ1-2; TRBD1 agrees at 8 bases. Unmatched junction bases numbered 10, after V lost 3 bases and J lost 0 bases. CDR1 is SGDLS and CDR2 is YYNGEE in the germline V gene. The CDR3 runs to 17 residues. CDR3 in amino acids: CASSALDRARANYGYTF. As DNA, the CDR3 is TGTGCCAGCAGCGCCCTGGACAGGGCCCGAGCTAACTATGGCTACACCTTC.

The chain couples TRBV5-1 to TRBJ2-2; the match to TRBD1 covers 8 bases. Germline V gene lookup returns CDR1 SGHRS and CDR2 YFSETQ. The length of the CDR3 is 14 residues. V lost 6 bases to trimming and J lost 3 bases; unmatched junction nucleotides: 4. The CDR3 DNA is TGCGCCAGCACACCAGGGGGCCACACCGGGGAGCTGTTTTTT. Translated, it gives CASTPGGHTGELFF.

This chain links TRBV3-1 (or the pseudogene TRBV3-2) with TRBJ1-1, with 12 bases lining up with TRBD1. V was pared by 4 bases and J by 3 bases, with 3 bases of the junction left unmatched. There are 15 residues in the CDR3. Germline values: CDR1 LGHDT, CDR2 YNNKEL (reference sequence). The CDR3 region is CASSLGTGGDTEAFF. In DNA, the CDR3 is TGTGCCAGCAGCCTTGGGACAGGGGGCGACACTGAAGCTTTCTTT.

This rearrangement joins TRBV9 to TRBJ2-1; 9 bases are a match to TRBD1. The CDR3 contains 15 residues. CDR1 SGDLS and CDR2 YYNGEE come from the germline V gene. J lost 9 bases, V lost 0 bases, and 7 bases had no gene match. The CDR3 DNA reads TGTGCCAGCAGCGTAGTTGCGGGACAGGGAAGTGAGCAGTTCTTC. It is translated as CASSVVAGQGSEQFF. The variable domain in full, with the rest retrieved from reference TRBV9 and TRBJ2-1, is DSGVTQTPKHLITATGQRVTLRCSPRSGDLSVYWYQQSLDQGLQFLIQYYNGEERAKGNILERFSAQQFPDLHSELNLSSLELGDSALYFCASSVVAGQGSEQFFGPGTRLTVL.

This clone was seen just once. This rearrangement joins TRBV11-3 to TRBJ2-7; 7 positions agree with TRBD1. Germline V gene lookup returns CDR1 SGHNT and CDR2 YENEEA. The CDR3 runs 14 residues. After removal of 5 bases from V and 3 bases from J, the junction contained 7 bases not matched to a gene. CDR3 amino acids: CASSPRDRFYEQYF. The DNA of the CDR3 is TGTGCCAGCAGCCCCCGGGACAGATTCTACGAGCAGTACTTC.

This chain joins TRBV6-5 and TRBJ1-3; no definite D call. Trimming left V 8 bases short and J 1 base short, with 9 bases between. In germline, CDR1 is MNHEY, CDR2 SVGAGI. The CDR3 has 13 amino acids. CDR3 nucleotide sequence: TGTGCCAGCGGCCGGACTTCTGGAAACACCATATATTTT. Its protein is CASGRTSGNTIYF.

The J gene is TRBJ1-1, the V gene TRBV11-2; D is unresolved. This CDR3 is 16 amino acids long. The germline V gene encodes CDR1 SGHAT and CDR2 FQNNGV. Deletions cut 0 bases from V and 7 bases from J, with 18 bases between. CDR3 sequence: CASSLDSSILMCEAFF. The CDR3, as DNA: TGTGCCAGCAGCTTAGATTCCTCTATCCTTATGTGTGAAGCTTTCTTT.

The chain uses TRBV11-2 and TRBJ2-5, with 11 nucleotides matching TRBD2. In germline, CDR1 is SGHAT, CDR2 FQNNGV. V lost 1 base to trimming and J lost 3 bases; unmatched junction nucleotides: 4. The CDR3 runs to 16 residues. For the CDR3, the DNA is TGTGCCAGCAGCTTAGGACTAGCGGGATTGAAAGAGACCCAGTACTTC. Translation: CASSLGLAGLKETQYF.

The genes are TRBV9 and TRBJ1-5; D might be TRBD1 (5 bases). The CDR3 extends over 14 amino acids. CDR1 is SGDLS and CDR2 is YYNGEE in the germline V gene. V lost 0 bases, J lost 7 bases, and 11 bases lay in between. CDR3 in amino acids: CASSVGGGRQPQHF. The CDR3 DNA reads TGTGCCAGCAGCGTAGGGGGGGGACGGCAGCCCCAGCATTTT.